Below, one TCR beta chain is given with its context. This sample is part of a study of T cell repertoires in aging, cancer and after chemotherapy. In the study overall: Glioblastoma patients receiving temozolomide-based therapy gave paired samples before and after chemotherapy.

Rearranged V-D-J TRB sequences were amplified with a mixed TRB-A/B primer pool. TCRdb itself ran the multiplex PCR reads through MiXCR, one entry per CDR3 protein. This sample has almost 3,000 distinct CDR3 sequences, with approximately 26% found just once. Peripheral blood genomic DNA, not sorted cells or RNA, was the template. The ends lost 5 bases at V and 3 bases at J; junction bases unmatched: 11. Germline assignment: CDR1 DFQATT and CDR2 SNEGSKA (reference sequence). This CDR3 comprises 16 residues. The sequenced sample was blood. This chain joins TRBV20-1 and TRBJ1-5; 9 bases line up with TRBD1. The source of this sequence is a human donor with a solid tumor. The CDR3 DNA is TGCAGTGCTCTCCCCCCGGGACAGGGTTTCAATCAGCCCCAGCATTTT. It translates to CSALPPGQGFNQPQHF.